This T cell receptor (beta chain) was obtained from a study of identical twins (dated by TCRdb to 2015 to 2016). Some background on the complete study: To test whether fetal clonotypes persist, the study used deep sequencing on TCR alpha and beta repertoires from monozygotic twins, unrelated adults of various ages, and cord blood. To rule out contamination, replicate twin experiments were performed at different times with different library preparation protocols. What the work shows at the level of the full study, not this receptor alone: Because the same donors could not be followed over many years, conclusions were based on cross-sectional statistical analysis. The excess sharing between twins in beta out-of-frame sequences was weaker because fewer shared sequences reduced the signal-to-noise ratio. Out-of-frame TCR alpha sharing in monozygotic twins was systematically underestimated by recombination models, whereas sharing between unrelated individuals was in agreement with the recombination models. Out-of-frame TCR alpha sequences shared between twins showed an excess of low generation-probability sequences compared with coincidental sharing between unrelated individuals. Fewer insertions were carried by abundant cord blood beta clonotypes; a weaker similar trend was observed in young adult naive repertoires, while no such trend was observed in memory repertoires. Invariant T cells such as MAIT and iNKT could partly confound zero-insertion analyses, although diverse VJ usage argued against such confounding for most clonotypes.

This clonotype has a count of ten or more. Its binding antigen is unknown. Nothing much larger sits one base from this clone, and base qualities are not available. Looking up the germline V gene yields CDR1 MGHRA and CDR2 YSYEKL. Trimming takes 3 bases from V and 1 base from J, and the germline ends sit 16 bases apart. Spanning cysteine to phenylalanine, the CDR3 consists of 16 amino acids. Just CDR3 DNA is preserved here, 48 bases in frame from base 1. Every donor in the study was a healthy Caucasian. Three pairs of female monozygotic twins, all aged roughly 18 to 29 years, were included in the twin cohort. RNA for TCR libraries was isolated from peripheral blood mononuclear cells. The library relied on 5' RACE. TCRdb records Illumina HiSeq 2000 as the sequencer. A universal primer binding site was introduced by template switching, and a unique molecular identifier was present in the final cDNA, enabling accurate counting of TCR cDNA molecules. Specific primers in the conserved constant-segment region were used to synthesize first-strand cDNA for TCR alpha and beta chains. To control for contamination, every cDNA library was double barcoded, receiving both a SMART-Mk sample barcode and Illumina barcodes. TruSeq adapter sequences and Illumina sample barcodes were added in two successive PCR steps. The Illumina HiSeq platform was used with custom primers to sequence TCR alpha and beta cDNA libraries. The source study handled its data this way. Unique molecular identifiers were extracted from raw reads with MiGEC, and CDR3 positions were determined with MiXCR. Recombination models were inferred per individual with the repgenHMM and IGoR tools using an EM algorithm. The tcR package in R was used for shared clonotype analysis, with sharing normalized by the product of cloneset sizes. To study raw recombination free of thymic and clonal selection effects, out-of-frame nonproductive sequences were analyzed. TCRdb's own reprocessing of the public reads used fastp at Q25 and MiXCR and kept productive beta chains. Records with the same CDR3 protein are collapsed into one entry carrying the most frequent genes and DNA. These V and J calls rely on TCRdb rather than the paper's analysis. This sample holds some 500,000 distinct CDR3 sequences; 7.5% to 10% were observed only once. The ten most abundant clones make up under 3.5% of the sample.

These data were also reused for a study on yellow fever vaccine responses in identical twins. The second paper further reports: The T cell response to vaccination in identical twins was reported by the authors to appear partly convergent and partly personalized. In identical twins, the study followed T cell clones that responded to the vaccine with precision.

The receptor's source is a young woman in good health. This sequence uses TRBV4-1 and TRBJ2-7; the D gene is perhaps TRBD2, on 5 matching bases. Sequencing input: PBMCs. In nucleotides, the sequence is TGCGCCAGCAGCCATGAACCTCCTGGAGGTTCCTACGAGCAGTACTTC. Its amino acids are CASSHEPPGGSYEQYF.